Following are 12 T cell receptor beta chains from one sample sequenced in a study of regulatory and conventional T cells in RAG deficiency. Genomic DNA came from blood conventional CD4+ T cells gated CD25-low CD127-high. Clones were sequenced by immunoSEQ multiplex PCR, and TCRdb holds only the in-frame ones, with some missing. Of around 20,000 clones in the sample, approximately 96% were seen once. This sample also belongs to another study, concerning regulatory T cells. From that report: Amplification used 52 TRBV primers and 13 TRBJ primers.

Sequenced material: CD25- CD4+ T cells sorted from blood. All receptors come from a human donor in good health.

The chain employs TRBV29-1 and TRBJ2-7; 9 bases match TRBD2. The CDR3 is made up of 14 amino acids. Germline lookup yields CDR1 SQVTM and CDR2 ANQGSEA. The J segment lost 2 bases and the V segment lost 6 bases, leaving 8 bases of the junction unmatched. The CDR3 region has the DNA TGCAGCGTGGATGTTAGCGGGGGAGCCTACGAGCAGTACTTC. This sequence encodes CSVDVSGGAYEQYF.

The chain links TRBV18 to TRBJ2-7; the D is unclear. Trimming removed 4 bases from V and 0 bases from J, with 7 bases in between. CDR3 length equals 13 residues. The germline gives CDR1 KGHSH, CDR2 LQKENI. CDR3 nucleotide sequence: TGTGCCAGCTCACGACAAAGCTCCTACGAGCAGTACTTC. Its translation is CASSRQSSYEQYF.

This sequence joins TRBV30 and TRBJ1-2, with D possibly matching TRBD1 (6 bases). The length of the CDR3 is 17 residues. The V gene's germline CDR1 is GTSNPN and CDR2 SVGIG (reference sequence). V was shortened by 0 bases and J by 5 bases, with 22 bases between the two germline ends. CDR3 residues: CAWSVLGARLVRYGYTF. CDR3 bases: TGTGCCTGGAGTGTACTGGGGGCGAGGTTGGTTAGGTATGGCTACACCTTC.

This clone was detected only once. CDR3 nucleotides: TGTGCCAGCAGCCCCCGGGACAGTGGCTACACCTTC. The encoded protein is CASSPRDSGYTF. V and J are TRBV9 and TRBJ1-2; 7 bases fit TRBD1. From germline, CDR1 is SGDLS and CDR2 YYNGEE. The CDR3 runs 12 residues. V shed 4 bases, J shed 7 bases, and the junction held 4 bases outside the gene matches.

The CDR3 nucleotides read TGTGCCAGCAGGTATGGGGGACAGGGGGCCTACGAGCAGTACTTC. Translated, it gives CASRYGGQGAYEQYF. This sequence joins TRBV6-5 and TRBJ2-7, with 11 bases aligning to TRBD1. This CDR3 is 15 amino acids long. V lost 6 bases and J lost 2; bases outside the gene matches: 6. Germline lookup yields CDR1 MNHEY and CDR2 SVGAGI.

The chain recombines TRBV7-2 with TRBJ1-5, with 9 bases aligning to TRBD1. Germline V gene sequence: CDR1 SGHTA, CDR2 FQGNSA. The CDR3 spans 16 residues. Trimming removed 3 bases from V and 7 bases from J; junction bases left unmatched: 10. The CDR3 DNA sequence: TGTGCCAGCAGCTTCACCGGGACAGGGTCGGTCCAGCCCCAGCATTTT. It yields the protein CASSFTGTGSVQPQHF.

The genes are TRBV19 and TRBJ1-5; unclear D gene. The ends were cut back, 2 bases at V and 6 bases at J, with 8 bases in the middle. The V gene's germline CDR1 is LNHDA and CDR2 SQIVND (reference sequence). There are 13 residues in the CDR3. The CDR3 here is CASSILSVQPQHF. The DNA of the CDR3 is TGTGCCAGTAGTATACTTTCGGTTCAGCCCCAGCATTTT.

This chain connects TRBV5-4 to TRBJ2-7, with TRBD2 as a possible D gene (5 bases). Germline V gene sequence: CDR1 SGHNT, CDR2 YYREEE (reference sequence). Trimming removed 0 bases at V and 7 bases at J, with 8 bases between. The length of the CDR3 is 12 residues. For the CDR3, the DNA is TGTGCCAGCAGCTTGGCCGGAGGTGAGCAGTACTTC. Its translation: CASSLAGGEQYF.

The V call is TRBV19, the J call TRBJ1-2; 7 bases match TRBD1. V was pared by 5 bases and J by 1 base, with 13 bases of the junction left unmatched. CDR3 size: 17 residues. Germline loops: CDR1 LNHDA, CDR2 SQIVND (reference sequence). The CDR3 region has the DNA TGTGCCAGTAGTGCCTATAGGACAGGCCATATTAACTATGGCTACACCTTC. Protein: CASSAYRTGHINYGYTF.

V gene TRBV19 combines with J gene TRBJ1-2; 8 bases are shared with TRBD1. Germline values: CDR1 LNHDA, CDR2 SQIVND (reference sequence). The CDR3 runs 15 residues. Germline trimming cut 5 bases from V and 4 bases from J; bases unmatched to any gene: 9. The CDR3 loop is CASSVRGQEIYGYTF. CDR3 DNA sequence: TGTGCCAGTAGTGTCAGGGGGCAGGAAATCTATGGCTACACCTTC. Variable domain in full (rest from reference TRBV19 and TRBJ1-2): DGGITQSPKYLFRKEGQNVTLSCEQNLNHDAMYWYRQDPGQGLRLIYYSQIVNDFQKGDIAEGYSVSREKKESFPLTVTSAQKNPTAFYLCASSVRGQEIYGYTFGSGTRLTVV.

The chain joins TRBV7-2 to TRBJ1-1, with no clear D. Trimming shortened V by 1 base and J by 3 bases, and 9 bases separated the two germline ends. CDR3 size: 14 residues. From germline, CDR1 is SGHTA and CDR2 FQGNSA. The CDR3 DNA follows: TGTGCCAGCAGCTTAGTAGAACGAGACACTGAAGCTTTCTTT. Translating it yields CASSLVERDTEAFF. Looking up the rest from reference TRBV7-2 and TRBJ1-1 gives the full variable domain: GAGVSQSPSNKVTEKGKDVELRCDPISGHTALYWYRQSLGQGLEFLIYFQGNSAPDKSGLPSDRFSAERTGGSVSTLTIQRTQQEDSAVYLCASSLVERDTEAFFGQGTRLTVV.

This chain connects TRBV2 to TRBJ2-3; possibly TRBD2 for D (5 bases). This CDR3 has 15 amino acids. Per the germline V gene, CDR1 is SNHLY and CDR2 is FYNNEI. Trimming shortened V by 6 bases and J by 2 bases, and 15 bases separated the two germline ends. Written as DNA, the CDR3 is TGTGCCAGCAGCAGGCAGGACTCCATCACAGATACGCAGTATTTT. This translates into CASSRQDSITDTQYF. Complete variable domain (other parts from reference TRBV2 and TRBJ2-3): EPEVTQTPSHQVTQMGQEVILRCVPISNHLYFYWYRQILGQKVEFLVSFYNNEISEKSEIFDDQFSVERPDGSNFTLKIRSTKLEDSAMYFCASSRQDSITDTQYFGPGTRLTVL.